A single count supports the clone carrying this TCR beta chain. The target antigen is unknown. The data stem from a study of cytomegalovirus exposure and HLA in healthy donors. Primers included in the PCR were 60 Vbeta and 13 Jbeta primers. Repertoires were generated with immunoSEQ multiplex PCR, while TCRdb's copy carries only in-frame clones and drops some. The sample contains roughly 97,000 clones, 10% of which appear only once. Points from the study as a whole: In an earlier analysis, about 87% or about 30%: the productive usage of most TCR beta V segments. More than 150 TCR beta chains were listed as cytomegalovirus-associated.

This receptor was taken from a man aged 40-49 years in good health and CMV-seropositive. Sequenced: PBMCs.

The CDR3 DNA reads as TGTGCCAGTAGTATGAAGGGACTAGCCCCTTTAAGCCCACTGGGTGAGCAGTTCTTC. Its protein product is CASSMKGLAPLSPLGEQFF. This rearrangement joins TRBV19 to TRBJ2-1, with 9 bases fitting TRBD2. This CDR3 contains 19 residues. With V trimmed by 3 bases and J by 9 bases, 21 bases remained unmatched. Germline V gives CDR1 LNHDA, CDR2 SQIVND (reference sequence).